This section outlines one T cell receptor beta chain sequence together with its context. Its specificity is not known. Produced via immunoSEQ multiplex PCR; TCRdb's table is partial and in-frame only. This table has 90,000 to 100,000 clones, approximately 91% appearing once. This sample is drawn from a study of T cells in localized non-small cell lung cancer. Notes on the study in general: Prolonged overall survival went with higher T cell density in the blood. Appearing in adjacent lung were a median about 59 of the top 100 tumor clones. Adjacent uninvolved lung had the highest clonality, suggesting focused antigen responses.

The sample was PBMCs, taken before any cancer treatment. The sequence was obtained from a woman aged 40-75 years with stage II squamous cell lung carcinoma.

DNA for the CDR3: TGTGCCAGCAGCCCTGGGGGCAATGAGCAGTTCTTC. This translates into CASSPGGNEQFF. The chain has TRBV7-9 and TRBJ2-1; D is tentatively TRBD1 or TRBD2 (5 bases each). Deletions cut 5 bases from V and 6 bases from J, with 8 bases between. This CDR3 comprises 12 residues. The V gene's germline CDR1 is SEHNR and CDR2 FQNEAQ (reference sequence).